A single sample is the source of the 15 T cell receptor beta chains below, sequenced in a study of CD8+ T cells in alopecia areata. Treatment reported: oral pan-JAK inhibitor, 5-10 mg twice daily. Investigators isolated RNA and reverse transcribed it into cDNA to act as the sequencing template. TCRdb keeps only in-frame clones here, not all; method: immunoSEQ multiplex PCR. The data hold some 190,000 clones, with 66% observed a single time. The material sequenced was CD4+ T cells sorted from blood, taken at week 44, from a patient treated with tofacitinib. The receptor set was obtained from a human donor with alopecia areata.

The CDR3 sequence: CASSPLTGTNEQYF. The CDR3 nucleotides are TGTGCCAGCAGCCCGTTGACAGGGACCAACGAGCAGTACTTC. This chain uses TRBV13 with TRBJ2-7; 7 positions agree with TRBD1. The CDR3 has 14 amino acids. Germline loops: CDR1 PRHDT, CDR2 FYEKMQ (reference sequence). Unmatched junction bases numbered 9, after V lost 5 bases and J lost 5 bases.

V gene TRBV5-6 combines with J gene TRBJ1-2; 7 nucleotides align to TRBD1. The CDR3 spans 17 residues. V shed 4 bases and J 3 bases; nucleotides not matched to a gene: 15. Germline V lookup: CDR1 SGHDT, CDR2 YYEEEE. The CDR3 sequence is CASSMTGKFDGDYGYTF. The CDR3 nucleotides are TGTGCCAGCAGCATGACAGGGAAATTCGATGGTGACTATGGCTACACCTTC.

CDR3 region: CASSERTYGYTF. CDR3 in DNA: TGCGCCAGCAGTGAACGGACCTATGGCTACACCTTC. This chain joins TRBV10-2 and TRBJ1-2; no clear D gene. Germline assignment: CDR1 WSHSY and CDR2 SAAADI. The CDR3 spans 12 residues. The V gene lost 3 bases and the J gene lost 4 bases, with 6 bases spanning the gap.

This chain uses TRBV5-1 with TRBJ1-1; maybe TRBD1 (5 bases). V lost 0 bases and J 0 bases, leaving 18 bases between the germline ends. Germline V gene lookup returns CDR1 SGHRS and CDR2 YFSETQ. There are 18 residues in the CDR3. The CDR3 DNA sequence: TGCGCCAGCAGCTTGGGGTCTACAGGCCGTCTCATGAACACTGAAGCTTTCTTT. Translated, it gives CASSLGSTGRLMNTEAFF.

In DNA, the CDR3 is TGTGCCAGCAGCTTAGATTGGACAGGGGGTTCACCCCTCCACTTT. It specifies CASSLDWTGGSPLHF. V usage is TRBV7-2 and J usage is TRBJ1-6; TRBD1 matches 10 bases. V lost 1 base to trimming and J lost 9 bases; unmatched junction nucleotides: 3. CDR1 SGHTA and CDR2 FQGNSA come from the germline V gene. The CDR3 extends over 15 amino acids. Full variable domain (missing parts from reference TRBV7-2 and TRBJ1-6): GAGVSQSPSNKVTEKGKDVELRCDPISGHTALYWYRQSLGQGLEFLIYFQGNSAPDKSGLPSDRFSAERTGGSVSTLTIQRTQQEDSAVYLCASSLDWTGGSPLHFGNGTRLTVT.

This clone has a handful of counts. The V call is TRBV11-2, the J call TRBJ1-2; 7 nucleotides line up with TRBD1. Trimming took 4 bases from V and 4 from J; bases not matched to a gene: 12. The germline gives CDR1 SGHAT, CDR2 FQNNGV. The CDR3 extends over 16 amino acids. CDR3 sequence reads: CASSSSGDRLFYGYTF. DNA for the CDR3: TGTGCCAGCAGCTCGTCGGGGGACAGATTATTCTATGGCTACACCTTC.

This clone was counted between two and nine times. The chain joins TRBV14 to TRBJ1-1, with 9 bases fitting TRBD1. Looked up from germline, CDR1 is SGHDN and CDR2 is FVKESK. The CDR3 sequence is 17 residues long. V was clipped by 3 bases and J by 3 bases; unmatched bases: 11. In nucleotides, the CDR3 is TGTGCCAGCAGCCACACAAGAGGACAGGGGCGGCACACTGAAGCTTTCTTT. Protein product: CASSHTRGQGRHTEAFF.

V and J are TRBV11-2 and TRBJ2-3, with D possibly being TRBD1 (5 bases). V was pared by 5 bases and J by 7 bases, with 10 bases between. The germline V gene has CDR1 SGHAT and CDR2 FQNNGV. The CDR3 is made up of 12 amino acids. CDR3 bases: TGTGCCAGCAGCCTCTTGGGGCATACGCAGTATTTT. Its translation is CASSLLGHTQYF.

The chain employs TRBV29-1 and TRBJ1-6, with 7 positions matching TRBD1. This CDR3 is built from 13 residues. With 6 bases clipped from V and 7 bases from J, the junction kept 6 bases outside the gene matches. The germline V gene encodes CDR1 SQVTM and CDR2 ANQGSEA. The CDR3 sequence: CSVVTGLNSPLHF. The DNA of the CDR3 is TGCAGCGTCGTGACAGGGTTGAATTCACCCCTCCACTTT. The full variable domain, with the rest looked up from reference TRBV29-1 and TRBJ1-6, is SAVISQKPSRDICQRGTSLTIQCQVDSQVTMMFWYRQQPGQSLTLIATANQGSEATYESGFVIDKFPISRPNLTFSTLTVSNMSPEDSSIYLCSVVTGLNSPLHFGNGTRLTVT.

This chain joins TRBV7-2 and TRBJ2-5; TRBD2 matches 7 bases. CDR3 length equals 14 residues. Germline-derived CDR1 and CDR2 are SGHTA and FQGNSA. J lost 4 bases, V lost 4 bases, and 6 bases had no gene match. The DNA of the CDR3 is TGTGCCAGCAGCTCCGGGGGGATGCGAGAGACCCAGTACTTC. Protein product: CASSSGGMRETQYF. The full variable domain, in which reference TRBV7-2 and TRBJ2-5 provide the parts outside the CDR3, is GAGVSQSPSNKVTEKGKDVELRCDPISGHTALYWYRQSLGQGLEFLIYFQGNSAPDKSGLPSDRFSAERTGGSVSTLTIQRTQQEDSAVYLCASSSGGMRETQYFGPGTRLLVL.

The chain is built from TRBV19 and TRBJ2-2; D ambiguous. There are 13 residues in the CDR3. Germline CDR1 and CDR2: LNHDA and SQIVND (reference sequence). V lost 8 bases, J lost 4 bases, and 11 bases lay in between. DNA of the CDR3: TGTGCCAGTTTGGTTGGGGTCACCGGGGAGCTGTTTTTT. This gives the protein CASLVGVTGELFF.

This clone appeared a few times. The chain joins TRBV5-1 to TRBJ2-3; D unclear. Looked up from germline, CDR1 is SGHRS and CDR2 is YFSETQ. The ends were cut back, 6 bases at V and 6 bases at J, with 20 bases in the middle. The CDR3 is 15 amino acids. Here the CDR3 DNA reads TGCGCCAGCACTCCTCTTCGGTCCTTCGGGGATACGCAGTATTTT. This translates into CASTPLRSFGDTQYF.

In DNA form, the CDR3 reads TGCGCCAGCAGAAATTACCAGGGCGCCCGACCTAACTATGGCTACACCTTC. Its translation: CASRNYQGARPNYGYTF. The rearrangement joins TRBV23-1 to TRBJ1-2; D possibly corresponds to TRBD1 (5 bases). TRBV23-1 qualifies as an ORF whose function is uncertain. Deletions cut 6 bases from V and 0 bases from J, with 20 bases between. There are 17 residues in the CDR3.

J is TRBJ2-2 and V is TRBV19; the D is unclear. The ends were cut back, 3 bases at V and 4 bases at J, with 6 bases in the middle. The CDR3 is made up of 13 amino acids. CDR1 LNHDA and CDR2 SQIVND come from the germline V gene (reference sequence). The CDR3, as DNA: TGTGCCAGTAGTATTGGTAGCACCGGGGAGCTGTTTTTT. Translation gives CASSIGSTGELFF. Looking up the rest from reference TRBV19 and TRBJ2-2 gives the full variable domain: DGGITQSPKYLFRKEGQNVTLSCEQNLNHDAMYWYRQDPGQGLRLIYYSQIVNDFQKGDIAEGYSVSREKKESFPLTVTSAQKNPTAFYLCASSIGSTGELFFGEGSRLTVL.

V and J are TRBV6-5 and TRBJ2-5, with unresolved D. V was clipped by 6 bases and J by 5 bases, with 19 bases between them. The length of the CDR3 is 15 residues. CDR1 is MNHEY and CDR2 is SVGAGI in the germline V gene. CDR3 sequence (DNA): TGTGCCAGCAGCTCCGGACCCGGTGACTGGGAGACCCAGTACTTC. Protein: CASSSGPGDWETQYF.